Listed below are T cell receptor beta chains from one sample, sequenced in a study of T-cell memory formation after mild COVID-19. TCRdb re-called the 5' RACE reads with MiXCR, one entry per CDR3 protein. The table lists fewer than 450,000 distinct CDR3 sequences, 20% to 25% of them singletons. Sequencing was carried out using PBMCs or a T cell subset sorted from them (not recorded which). Receptor source: an adult woman who had mild COVID-19 (a few samples of this study predate the infection). Cell type and time point are not known. Each CDR3 is given with its conserved first and last residue. D genes are given only for firm matches.

V gene: TRBV4-3; D gene: .; J gene: TRBJ2-4; CDR3 protein: CASSQAAGEVDIQYF
V gene: TRBV6-1; D gene: TRBD1; J gene: TRBJ1-1; CDR3 protein: CASSEGARGAREAFF
V gene: TRBV6-2/TRBV6-3; D gene: TRBD2; J gene: TRBJ2-7; CDR3 protein: CASSSPGGSYEQYF
V gene: TRBV12-3/TRBV12-4; D gene: TRBD1; J gene: TRBJ1-1; CDR3 protein: CASSRSGGITEAFF
V gene: TRBV12-3/TRBV12-4; D gene: .; J gene: TRBJ1-1; CDR3 protein: CASSLALRGWVNTEAFF
V gene: TRBV7-9; D gene: .; J gene: TRBJ2-4; CDR3 protein: CASSLGSTGNIQYF
V gene: TRBV4-1; D gene: .; J gene: TRBJ2-5; CDR3 protein: CASSPRPAAVNLQETQYF
V gene: TRBV5-1; D gene: TRBD1; J gene: TRBJ2-7; CDR3 protein: CASSLGGTGWNEQYF
V gene: TRBV24-1; D gene: .; J gene: TRBJ2-5; CDR3 protein: CATSDLGETQETQYF
V gene: TRBV20-1; D gene: .; J gene: TRBJ1-2; CDR3 protein: CSARDPAYDRRYSDGYTF
V gene: TRBV6-5; D gene: TRBD1; J gene: TRBJ1-5; CDR3 protein: CASSYGQGSQPQHF
V gene: TRBV5-1; D gene: .; J gene: TRBJ2-7; CDR3 protein: CASSRYEAGEQYF
V gene: TRBV5-1; D gene: .; J gene: TRBJ2-3; CDR3 protein: CASSPQGNRNTQYF
V gene: TRBV6-5; D gene: TRBD2; J gene: TRBJ2-7; CDR3 protein: CASSYTGGPYEQYF
V gene: TRBV11-2; D gene: .; J gene: TRBJ1-2; CDR3 protein: CASSLGGAADGYTF
V gene: TRBV7-9; D gene: TRBD2; J gene: TRBJ2-7; CDR3 protein: CASSLVLAGRPYEQYF
V gene: TRBV15; D gene: .; J gene: TRBJ2-1; CDR3 protein: CATSRDWGRGSYNEQFF
V gene: TRBV4-3; D gene: .; J gene: TRBJ2-5; CDR3 protein: CASSFYRGQETQYF
V gene: TRBV18; D gene: .; J gene: TRBJ1-1; CDR3 protein: CASSPPVNTEAFF
V gene: TRBV6-1; D gene: TRBD1; J gene: TRBJ2-7; CDR3 protein: CASSIRTGIYEQYF
V gene: TRBV7-9; D gene: .; J gene: TRBJ2-2; CDR3 protein: CASSLAVGRPTNTGELFF
V gene: TRBV7-9; D gene: .; J gene: TRBJ2-1; CDR3 protein: CASSSQGTEQFF
V gene: TRBV7-9; D gene: .; J gene: TRBJ1-2; CDR3 protein: CASSLEPGGRRNYGYTF
V gene: TRBV7-9; D gene: .; J gene: TRBJ1-1; CDR3 protein: CASTQTAEAFF
V gene: TRBV12-3/TRBV12-4; D gene: TRBD2; J gene: TRBJ2-3; CDR3 protein: CASSSGLAVHTQYF
V gene: TRBV12-3/TRBV12-4; D gene: .; J gene: TRBJ2-7; CDR3 protein: CASSWETGAYEQYF
V gene: TRBV18; D gene: .; J gene: TRBJ2-2; CDR3 protein: CASSPPGPDTGELFF
V gene: TRBV30; D gene: TRBD2; J gene: TRBJ2-3; CDR3 protein: CAWSGLGGTDTQYF
V gene: TRBV9; D gene: .; J gene: TRBJ2-2; CDR3 protein: CASSVTPIGGGRGTGELFF
V gene: TRBV12-3/TRBV12-4; D gene: .; J gene: TRBJ2-2; CDR3 protein: CASTPYGVPGELFF
V gene: TRBV7-2; D gene: .; J gene: TRBJ2-3; CDR3 protein: CASSSGSFYTQYF
V gene: TRBV9; D gene: .; J gene: TRBJ1-4; CDR3 protein: CASSPAVRVEKLFF
V gene: TRBV4-3; D gene: .; J gene: TRBJ2-7; CDR3 protein: CASSQVGHGEQYF
V gene: TRBV3-1; D gene: TRBD2; J gene: TRBJ2-3; CDR3 protein: CASSQDRVGGARDTQYF
V gene: TRBV7-9; D gene: .; J gene: TRBJ2-3; CDR3 protein: CASAEGQYF
V gene: TRBV4-3; D gene: .; J gene: TRBJ2-2; CDR3 protein: CASSQAPMNTGELFF
V gene: TRBV20-1; D gene: TRBD2; J gene: TRBJ2-1; CDR3 protein: CSAVGGSRINEQFF
V gene: TRBV4-1; D gene: TRBD2; J gene: TRBJ2-5; CDR3 protein: CASMAQAGAVFGETQYF
V gene: TRBV3-1; D gene: TRBD1; J gene: TRBJ2-7; CDR3 protein: CASSQDRGQAYEQYF
V gene: TRBV4-3; D gene: .; J gene: TRBJ2-1; CDR3 protein: CASSQSGTISYNEQFF
V gene: TRBV6-5; D gene: .; J gene: TRBJ2-7; CDR3 protein: CASSPRTDIRSYEQYF
V gene: TRBV12-3/TRBV12-4; D gene: .; J gene: TRBJ2-3; CDR3 protein: CASRERGAGTDTQYF
V gene: TRBV5-1; D gene: .; J gene: TRBJ1-2; CDR3 protein: CASSTHLRGTYGYTF
V gene: TRBV4-3; D gene: TRBD1; J gene: TRBJ2-1; CDR3 protein: CASSHKSPGQGAYEQFF
V gene: TRBV7-9; D gene: .; J gene: TRBJ1-2; CDR3 protein: CASSSLPAGVGGYTF
V gene: TRBV12-3/TRBV12-4; D gene: .; J gene: TRBJ2-7; CDR3 protein: CASSPTDTYEQYF
V gene: TRBV18; D gene: TRBD1; J gene: TRBJ2-1; CDR3 protein: CASSPGQGAWNEQFF
V gene: TRBV6-6; D gene: .; J gene: TRBJ1-2; CDR3 protein: CACMGGSYGYTF
V gene: TRBV7-2; D gene: .; J gene: TRBJ2-3; CDR3 protein: CASSRPSTAKYTDTQYF
V gene: TRBV25-1; D gene: TRBD1; J gene: TRBJ2-5; CDR3 protein: CASSGGAGGNQETQYF